This T cell receptor beta chain was sequenced for a study of blood T cell repertoires in COVID-19. About the research overall: From the United States, Italy and Spain came samples of acute and convalescent COVID-19.

The germline V gene encodes CDR1 MGHRA and CDR2 YSYEKL. This CDR3 contains 16 residues. The J segment lost 9 bases and the V segment lost 0 bases, leaving 7 bases of the junction unmatched. Ages ranged from about 18 to 100 years, with residence in 20 to 30 US areas. Clinical histories supplied by participants themselves formed the basis of cohort assignment. Cohort 3 recovery required two negative PCRs, clearance, or symptom resolution. Produced via immunoSEQ multiplex PCR; TCRdb's table is partial and in-frame only. The repertoire holds a few hundred thousand clones, with roughly 84% as singletons. The specimen sequenced was PBMCs or T cells enriched from blood (not recorded which). The genes are TRBV4-1 and TRBJ2-1; 11 bases align to TRBD2. This TCR was sampled from a woman aged 25-40 years who had recovered from COVID-19. The CDR3 sequence is CASSQDPSGGLTEQFF. In nucleotides, the CDR3 is TGCGCCAGCAGCCAAGACCCTAGCGGGGGGCTGACTGAGCAGTTCTTC.